This T cell receptor (beta chain) was retrieved from a study of identical twins. The CDR3 runs 13 residues. The V and J ends lost 4 bases and 5 bases respectively, with 12 bases between them. The V gene's germline CDR1 is SGHRS and CDR2 YFSETQ. Study-level findings and limits: With abundant cord blood beta clonotypes, insertions were fewer; memory repertoires showed no such pattern. Out-of-frame TCR alpha sharing observed in monozygotic twins exceeded model estimates.

Comment on this clonotype: Its matching antigen is unknown.

Each CDR3 protein gets one entry after TCRdb re-called the 5' RACE reads with MiXCR. The sample lists a few hundred thousand distinct CDR3 sequences, around 15% seen once, with 0.44% in the top ten. Healthy Caucasian individuals made up all the donors. These same data were also listed under a study on yellow fever vaccine responses in identical twins. From that second work: A vaccine T cell response that seemed partly convergent and partly personalized was reported in twins.

The chain combines TRBV5-1 with TRBJ2-5, with D possibly matching TRBD1 (6 bases). Sample: CD4+ T cells sorted from blood. This sequence was found in a young woman in good health. The CDR3 region has the DNA TGCGCCAGCAGCGCACAGGGTGGGGAGACCCAGTACTTC. It translates to CASSAQGGETQYF.